This record looks at one TCR beta chain sequence and its context. Assay used: immunoSEQ multiplex PCR; TCRdb lists only in-frame clones, some missing. The sample has roughly 250,000 clones, under 90% seen once. The sample originates from a study of blood T cell repertoires in COVID-19. The CDR3 sequence is 17 residues long. The V call is TRBV21-1, the J call TRBJ1-3. TRBV21-1 is termed a pseudogene. The sample comprised peripheral blood. The source is a human donor in a cohort sampled during active COVID-19. The CDR3 bases are TGTGCCAGCAGCAAAACGAGGAGGTATTGGGGTGGAAACACCATATATTTT. Translation: CASSKTRRYWGGNTIYF.